A selection of T cell receptor beta chains follows, all from one sample in a study of T cell responses to AZD1222 COVID-19 vaccine. The table came from immunoSEQ multiplex PCR; TCRdb's copy has only in-frame clones and leaves some out. The data contain 150,000 or so clones, 88% of them singletons. The sample in question was peripheral blood, obtained on day 0 of AZD1222 vaccination. The receptors stem from an adult in good health. Each CDR3 is given with its conserved first and last residue. A D gene is named only where the DNA matches it firmly. Rows may omit the clone size; those that give it use once, few, many or a size class.

cdr3_aa: CASRPGQTRNTIYF; cdr3_nt: TGTGCCAGCAGACCTGGACAGACTAGAAACACCATATATTTT; d_call: NA; v_call: TRBV6-5; j_call: TRBJ1-3; cdr3_length: 14; clone_size: NA
cdr3_aa: CASSQDPRAGNTEAFF; cdr3_nt: TGCGCCAGCAGCCAAGATCCCCGGGCGGGGAACACTGAAGCTTTCTTT; d_call: NA; v_call: TRBV4-3; j_call: TRBJ1-1; cdr3_length: 16; clone_size: NA
cdr3_aa: CASSQGGGGELFF; cdr3_nt: TGCGCCAGCAGCCAAGGGGGCGGCGGGGAGCTGTTTTTT; d_call: NA; v_call: TRBV4-1; j_call: TRBJ2-2; cdr3_length: 13; clone_size: NA
cdr3_aa: CASSDWDRAFGYTF; cdr3_nt: TGTGCCAGCAGTGACTGGGACAGGGCGTTCGGCTACACCTTC; d_call: TRBD1; v_call: TRBV2; j_call: TRBJ1-2; cdr3_length: 14; clone_size: NA
cdr3_aa: CASSQEGYGYTF; cdr3_nt: TGCGCCAGCAGCCAGGAGGGGTATGGCTACACCTTC; d_call: NA; v_call: TRBV5-1; j_call: TRBJ1-2; cdr3_length: 12; clone_size: NA
cdr3_aa: CASSIETGSDTQYF; cdr3_nt: TGTGCCAGTAGTATAGAAACGGGCTCAGATACGCAGTATTTT; d_call: NA; v_call: TRBV19; j_call: TRBJ2-3; cdr3_length: 14; clone_size: few
cdr3_aa: CASLNRVGDTIYF; cdr3_nt: TGTGCCAGCTTAAACAGGGTTGGGGACACCATATATTTT; d_call: NA; v_call: TRBV6-5; j_call: TRBJ1-3; cdr3_length: 13; clone_size: NA
cdr3_aa: CASSGGTSNEKLFF; cdr3_nt: TGTGCCAGCAGTGGAGGGACATCGAATGAAAAACTGTTTTTT; d_call: NA; v_call: TRBV2; j_call: TRBJ1-4; cdr3_length: 14; clone_size: NA
cdr3_aa: CASTLAEGYTF; cdr3_nt: TGTGCCAGCACCTTGGCCGAAGGCTACACCTTC; d_call: NA; v_call: TRBV12-3/TRBV12-4; j_call: TRBJ1-2; cdr3_length: 11; clone_size: NA
cdr3_aa: CASSQSSQVETQYF; cdr3_nt: TGCGCCAGCAGCCAATCTTCCCAGGTAGAGACCCAGTACTTC; d_call: NA; v_call: TRBV4-1; j_call: TRBJ2-5; cdr3_length: 14; clone_size: NA
cdr3_aa: CASSRVRGYNSPLHF; cdr3_nt: TGTGCCAGCAGTAGGGTCAGGGGATATAATTCACCCCTCCACTTT; d_call: NA; v_call: TRBV28; j_call: TRBJ1-6; cdr3_length: 15; clone_size: NA
cdr3_aa: CAVKSRGYEQYF; cdr3_nt: TGTGCCGTGAAGTCGCGGGGCTACGAGCAGTACTTC; d_call: NA; v_call: TRBV28; j_call: TRBJ2-7; cdr3_length: 12; clone_size: NA
cdr3_aa: CASSEASTILYF; cdr3_nt: TGTGCCAGCAGTGAAGCATCGACGATACTGTACTTC; d_call: NA; v_call: TRBV2; j_call: TRBJ2-7; cdr3_length: 12; clone_size: NA
cdr3_aa: CATLSGRIYEQYF; cdr3_nt: TGTGCCACTCTGAGTGGACGTATCTACGAGCAGTACTTC; d_call: NA; v_call: TRBV6-5; j_call: TRBJ2-7; cdr3_length: 13; clone_size: NA
cdr3_aa: CASSQESRPYEQYF; cdr3_nt: TGTGCCAGCAGCCAAGAGTCCAGACCCTACGAGCAGTACTTC; d_call: NA; v_call: TRBV3-1/TRBV3-2; j_call: TRBJ2-7; cdr3_length: 14; clone_size: NA
cdr3_aa: CASSGGPGKNEKLFF; cdr3_nt: TGTGCCAGCAGCGGAGGTCCAGGGAAAAATGAAAAACTGTTTTTT; d_call: NA; v_call: TRBV3-1/TRBV3-2; j_call: TRBJ1-4; cdr3_length: 15; clone_size: NA
cdr3_aa: CATTPGGGNQPQHF; cdr3_nt: TGTGCCACTACCCCTGGGGGGGGTAATCAGCCCCAGCATTTT; d_call: NA; v_call: TRBV19; j_call: TRBJ1-5; cdr3_length: 14; clone_size: NA
cdr3_aa: CASSPPARTGNTIYF; cdr3_nt: TGTGCCAGCTCACCCCCGGCCAGGACTGGAAACACCATATATTTT; d_call: NA; v_call: TRBV18; j_call: TRBJ1-3; cdr3_length: 15; clone_size: NA
cdr3_aa: CASSQDSGLPIEQFF; cdr3_nt: TGTGCCAGCAGCCAAGATTCCGGACTACCTATAGAGCAGTTCTTC; d_call: NA; v_call: TRBV4-2; j_call: TRBJ2-1; cdr3_length: 15; clone_size: NA
cdr3_aa: CASSVQDGNNEQFF; cdr3_nt: TGTGCCAGCAGCGTTCAGGACGGCAACAATGAGCAGTTCTTC; d_call: NA; v_call: TRBV9; j_call: TRBJ2-1; cdr3_length: 14; clone_size: few
cdr3_aa: CASSLGGGSHEQYF; cdr3_nt: TGTGCCAGCAGCTTAGGAGGGGGAAGCCACGAGCAGTACTTC; d_call: NA; v_call: TRBV11-2; j_call: TRBJ2-7; cdr3_length: 14; clone_size: NA
cdr3_aa: CSAQYSNTEAFF; cdr3_nt: TGCAGCGCCCAGTATTCAAACACTGAAGCTTTCTTT; d_call: NA; v_call: TRBV29-1; j_call: TRBJ1-1; cdr3_length: 12; clone_size: NA
cdr3_aa: CASKTDRAGYTEAFF; cdr3_nt: TGTGCCAGCAAAACGGACAGGGCTGGGTACACTGAAGCTTTCTTT; d_call: TRBD1; v_call: TRBV19; j_call: TRBJ1-1; cdr3_length: 15; clone_size: NA
cdr3_aa: CASSPHPGAGGIRKTQYF; cdr3_nt: TGTGCCAGCAGCCCACACCCAGGAGCGGGGGGGATCCGGAAGACCCAGTACTTC; d_call: TRBD2; v_call: TRBV7-9; j_call: TRBJ2-5; cdr3_length: 18; clone_size: NA
cdr3_aa: CASSLGGTSYHEQFF; cdr3_nt: TGTGCCAGCAGTTTAGGAGGGACTAGCTACCATGAGCAGTTCTTC; d_call: TRBD2; v_call: TRBV7-2; j_call: TRBJ2-1; cdr3_length: 15; clone_size: NA
cdr3_aa: CASGWGGFQPQHF; cdr3_nt: TGTGCTAGTGGTTGGGGGGGATTTCAGCCCCAGCATTTT; d_call: NA; v_call: TRBV12-5; j_call: TRBJ1-5; cdr3_length: 13; clone_size: NA
cdr3_aa: CASSQDVGQTSNSPLHF; cdr3_nt: TGTGCCAGCAGCCAAGATGTGGGACAGACCTCGAATTCACCCCTCCACTTT; d_call: TRBD1; v_call: TRBV3-1/TRBV3-2; j_call: TRBJ1-6; cdr3_length: 17; clone_size: NA
cdr3_aa: CASSFSFGSSNEQFF; cdr3_nt: TGTGCCAGCAGCTTTAGTTTTGGGAGCTCCAATGAGCAGTTCTTC; d_call: NA; v_call: TRBV7-2; j_call: TRBJ2-1; cdr3_length: 15; clone_size: NA
cdr3_aa: CASSQFGGVAFF; cdr3_nt: TGCGCCAGCAGCCAATTTGGGGGGGTCGCTTTCTTT; d_call: NA; v_call: TRBV5-1; j_call: TRBJ1-1; cdr3_length: 12; clone_size: once
cdr3_aa: CASSSPPGQGRDTEAFF; cdr3_nt: TGTGCCAGCAGTTCTCCGCCGGGACAGGGACGTGACACTGAAGCTTTCTTT; d_call: TRBD1; v_call: TRBV28; j_call: TRBJ1-1; cdr3_length: 17; clone_size: NA
cdr3_aa: CASSIGGTGPQETQYF; cdr3_nt: TGTGCCAGTAGTATTGGCGGGACAGGACCTCAAGAGACCCAGTACTTC; d_call: TRBD1; v_call: TRBV19; j_call: TRBJ2-5; cdr3_length: 16; clone_size: once
cdr3_aa: CASSLSGYNSPLHF; cdr3_nt: TGTGCCAGCAGCTTATCCGGGTATAATTCACCCCTCCACTTT; d_call: NA; v_call: TRBV7-2; j_call: TRBJ1-6; cdr3_length: 14; clone_size: NA
cdr3_aa: CSVIGTHRMNTEAFF; cdr3_nt: TGCAGCGTTATCGGGACACACAGGATGAACACTGAAGCTTTCTTT; d_call: NA; v_call: TRBV29-1; j_call: TRBJ1-1; cdr3_length: 15; clone_size: NA
cdr3_aa: CASSQDPDEQYF; cdr3_nt: TGCGCCAGCAGCCAAGATCCCGACGAGCAGTACTTC; d_call: NA; v_call: TRBV4-3; j_call: TRBJ2-7; cdr3_length: 12; clone_size: NA
cdr3_aa: CASSYSGGAGKYF; cdr3_nt: TGTGCCAGCAGTTACTCCGGGGGGGCCGGGAAGTATTTT; d_call: TRBD2; v_call: TRBV6-5; j_call: TRBJ2-3; cdr3_length: 13; clone_size: NA
cdr3_aa: CASSLLGGGEKLFF; cdr3_nt: TGTGCCAGCAGCTTATTAGGGGGCGGTGAAAAACTGTTTTTT; d_call: TRBD1; v_call: TRBV7-2; j_call: TRBJ1-4; cdr3_length: 14; clone_size: NA
cdr3_aa: CASGDADRANEQYF; cdr3_nt: TGCGCCAGCGGCGACGCGGACAGGGCGAACGAGCAGTACTTC; d_call: TRBD1; v_call: TRBV5-1; j_call: TRBJ2-7; cdr3_length: 14; clone_size: NA
cdr3_aa: CASSYGGGVNEQYF; cdr3_nt: TGTGCCAGCAGTTACGGCGGGGGGGTCAACGAGCAGTACTTC; d_call: TRBD2; v_call: TRBV6-5; j_call: TRBJ2-7; cdr3_length: 14; clone_size: NA
cdr3_aa: CASREGYNEQFF; cdr3_nt: TGTGCCAGCAGGGAGGGGTACAATGAGCAGTTCTTC; d_call: NA; v_call: TRBV28; j_call: TRBJ2-1; cdr3_length: 12; clone_size: NA
cdr3_aa: CASSPLGRAYEQYF; cdr3_nt: TGCGCCAGCAGCCCATTGGGCAGAGCCTACGAGCAGTACTTC; d_call: NA; v_call: TRBV5-1; j_call: TRBJ2-7; cdr3_length: 14; clone_size: once
cdr3_aa: CASSFLSTANTGELFF; cdr3_nt: TGTGCCAGCAGTTTTCTGTCGACTGCGAACACCGGGGAGCTGTTTTTT; d_call: NA; v_call: TRBV6-6; j_call: TRBJ2-2; cdr3_length: 16; clone_size: once
cdr3_aa: CASSEAYVGTKQYF; cdr3_nt: TGTGCCAGCAGTGAAGCCTACGTGGGCACCAAGCAGTACTTC; d_call: NA; v_call: TRBV6-1; j_call: TRBJ2-7; cdr3_length: 14; clone_size: NA
cdr3_aa: CASSSDGNYNEQFF; cdr3_nt: TGTGCCAGCTCATCGGACGGGAACTACAATGAGCAGTTCTTC; d_call: NA; v_call: TRBV18; j_call: TRBJ2-1; cdr3_length: 14; clone_size: NA
cdr3_aa: CATSRDPTAYEQYF; cdr3_nt: TGTGCCACCAGCAGAGATCCCACAGCCTACGAGCAGTACTTC; d_call: NA; v_call: TRBV15; j_call: TRBJ2-7; cdr3_length: 14; clone_size: NA
cdr3_aa: CASGRGNNSPLHF; cdr3_nt: TGTGCCAGCGGGAGGGGCAATAATTCACCCCTCCACTTT; d_call: NA; v_call: TRBV7-2; j_call: TRBJ1-6; cdr3_length: 13; clone_size: NA
cdr3_aa: CASSQGLAGGRNTGELFF; cdr3_nt: TGTGCCAGTAGTCAGGGACTAGCGGGGGGACGGAACACCGGGGAGCTGTTTTTT; d_call: TRBD2; v_call: TRBV19; j_call: TRBJ2-2; cdr3_length: 18; clone_size: once